The following is a T cell receptor beta chain sequence with its context. Its cognate antigen is unknown. The sample comes from a study of CD8 T cells in ankylosing spondylitis. General study points: Among TCR beta sequences, a motif of eight highly homologous variants appeared characteristic of ankylosing spondylitis blood.

One entry per CDR3 protein, called by TCRdb with MiXCR from the 5' RACE reads. The data hold 650,000 to 800,000 distinct CDR3 sequences, with about 20% observed a single time. The CDR3 runs 15 residues. V dropped 6 bases and J dropped 4 bases, with 16 bases sitting between them. The clonotype was recovered from a male donor with ankylosing spondylitis. V usage is TRBV12-3 or TRBV12-4 and J usage is TRBJ2-1, with D perhaps matching TRBD2 (6 bases). The sample comprised blood, either unsorted or a sorted T cell fraction (not recorded which). The DNA for the CDR3 is TGTGCCAGCAGGGCCCGTGGGGAGGTTTACAATGAGCAGTTCTTC. Translating gives CASRARGEVYNEQFF.